The 9 T cell receptor beta chains reported below all come from one sample, sequenced in a study of T cell clonality in common variable immunodeficiency. Clones were read by immunoSEQ multiplex PCR, and TCRdb kept only the in-frame ones, dropping some. The profile covers approximately 58,000 clones, none occurring a single time. Specimen: peripheral blood mononuclear cells. These receptors were taken from a person aged 18-70 years in good health.

This clone was counted many times. The CDR3 goes on 3 residues after the read ends, and that part is filled in from the germline J gene. This chain uses TRBV19 with TRBJ2-7; 8 positions match TRBD2. The CDR3 runs to 15 residues. Germline lookup yields CDR1 LNHDA and CDR2 SQIVND (reference sequence). After removal of 6 bases from V and 3 bases from J, the junction contained 10 bases not matched to a gene. Incomplete CDR3 DNA: TGTGCCAGTAGCAGCGTAACTAGCGGCTTCTACGAG. Its protein is CASSSVTSGFYE. The complete CDR3 protein is CASSSVTSGFYEQYF.

This clone was seen ten or more times. The CDR3 is cut off 3 residues early in the read; its end comes from the germline J gene. The chain couples TRBV20-1 to TRBJ1-1; D possibly corresponds to TRBD1 (6 bases). The germline V and J ends were trimmed by 2 bases and 5 bases, with 9 bases remaining between them. The CDR3 has 12 amino acids. CDR1 and CDR2 (germline): DFQATT, SNEGSKA (reference sequence). Incomplete CDR3 DNA: TGCAGTGCTAGAACAGGGTGGACTGAA. It yields the protein CSARTGWTE. The whole CDR3 reads CSARTGWTEAFF.

This clone was seen ten or more times. The DNA ends 3 residues before the CDR3 does, and the rest of the CDR3 is filled in from the germline J gene. The chain has TRBV7-2 and TRBJ1-5; TRBD1 matches 7 bases. This CDR3 region has 15 residues. CDR1 is SGHTA and CDR2 is FQGNSA in the germline V gene. Trimming took 0 bases from V and 3 from J; bases not matched to a gene: 2. The CDR3 is CASSLAGQDNQPQHF. CDR3 DNA (partial): TGTGCCAGCAGCTTAGCCGGACAGGACAATCAGCCC.

This clone has ten or more counts. The read terminates 3 residues ahead of where the CDR3 ends, so the germline J gene completes it. The chain combines TRBV2 with TRBJ1-1; unclear D gene. Germline V gene data show CDR1 as SNHLY and CDR2 as FYNNEI. The CDR3 spans 16 residues. Trimming stripped 2 bases from V and 4 bases from J, with 17 bases between. CDR3 DNA (partial): TGTGCCAGCAGTGAAAGACCGACGGATACGGGCACTGAA. This codes for CASSERPTDTGTE. The whole CDR3 protein reads CASSERPTDTGTEAFF.

This clone was seen repeatedly, ten times or more. The CDR3 extends 3 residues past the end of the read, so its final part is completed from the germline J gene. This sequence joins TRBV5-6 and TRBJ1-5; D uncertain. The germline V gene has CDR1 SGHDT and CDR2 YYEEEE. The CDR3 spans 13 residues. The V and J ends lost 0 bases and 5 bases respectively, with 6 bases between them. The CDR3 bases that were read are TGTGCCAGCAGCTTGGTCTTCGATCAGCCC. This encodes CASSLVFDQP. The whole CDR3 protein reads CASSLVFDQPQHF. Variable domain in full (rest from reference TRBV5-6 and TRBJ1-5): DAGVTQSPTHLIKTRGQQVTLRCSPKSGHDTVSWYQQALGQGPQFIFQYYEEEERQRGNFPDRFSGHQFPNYSSELNVNALLLGDSALYLCASSLVFDQPQHFGDGTRLSIL.

This clone was seen ten or more times. Read sequence stops 3 residues before the CDR3 end, and the germline J gene provides the missing end. This chain uses TRBV28 with TRBJ2-2; D might be TRBD1 (6 bases). V lost 5 bases, J lost 3 bases, and 19 bases lay in between. The germline gives CDR1 MDHEN, CDR2 SYDVKM. This CDR3 is built from 17 residues. The sequenced CDR3 bases are TGTGCCAGCAGTCATCATCAGGGGTTTGGGGACACCGGGGAG. Translated: CASSHHQGFGDTGE. The complete CDR3 sequence is CASSHHQGFGDTGELFF.

This clone was counted many times. Coverage ceases 3 residues before the CDR3 finishes, and the germline J gene fills in the end. The genes are TRBV20-1 and TRBJ2-7; maybe TRBD1 (5 bases). The ends were cut back, 5 bases at V and 1 base at J, with 15 bases in the middle. This CDR3 comprises 14 residues. CDR1 DFQATT and CDR2 SNEGSKA come from the germline V gene (reference sequence). The covered CDR3 bases are TGCAGTGCTCGCCCCCAGGGAACTTCCTACGAG. Its translation: CSARPQGTSYE. The entire CDR3 protein is CSARPQGTSYEQYF.

This clone was seen ten or more times. The read ends 3 residues early relative to the CDR3; the germline J gene fills the gap. The rearrangement joins TRBV14 to TRBJ1-4; unclear D gene. Germline V gene sequence: CDR1 SGHDN, CDR2 FVKESK. The germline V and J ends were trimmed by 3 bases and 8 bases, with 4 bases remaining between them. The CDR3 covers 11 residues. The CDR3 DNA, read in part, is TGTGCCAGCAGCCATAGCGAAAAA. This translates into CASSHSEK. The entire CDR3 sequence reads CASSHSEKLFF.

At least ten counts were recorded for this clone. The read ends 3 residues early relative to the CDR3; the germline J gene fills the gap. V gene TRBV20-1 combines with J gene TRBJ2-3; 10 bases are shared with TRBD2. The junction had 10 bases not matched to a gene; V was cut back by 6 bases and J by 4 bases. CDR3 length: 15 amino acids. Germline CDR1 and CDR2: DFQATT and SNEGSKA (reference sequence). This CDR3 reads CSADRGTSVSDTQYF. CDR3 bases read: TGCAGTGCCGACCGCGGGACTAGCGTCTCAGATACG.